This T cell receptor beta chain was documented in a study of tumor and adjacent non-tumor tissue in lung cancer (dated 2018 in TCRdb). The study in broad terms: Patients with adenocarcinoma (around 13), squamous cell carcinoma (2) and small cell lung cancer (1) were included in the cohort. The approximately 15 patients were aged about 31 to 76 years, included roughly ten men and 5 women, and had TNM stage I to III disease. Sequencing generated a total of some 130 million productive TCRbeta reads, averaging approximately 4 million reads per sample. Bulk TCRbeta repertoires were compared between lung tumor tissue and matched distant non-tumor lung tissue obtained from fewer than 18 lung cancer patients. For each patient, one tumor sample and one normal lung sample were taken, giving some 33 paired specimens that underwent TCRbeta CDR3 sequencing.

Library creation used multiplex PCR. This sample was sequenced with an Illumina HiSeq 2500. TCRbeta libraries were constructed through three rounds of nested PCR with primers (Table S4) according to protocols adapted from ARM-PCR. Before sequencing, PCR products of 200-500 bp were excised from the gel and purified with the QIAquick gel extraction kit. On the study's bioinformatics: Reads were cleaned with Trimmomatic, merged with FLASH into complete CDR3 sequences, and assigned to V(D)J germline segments with MiTCR. VDJtools was used to compute clonal diversity as the inverse Simpson's index. In-frame sequences lacking a premature stop codon were counted as productive reads. Using fastp trimming at Q25 and MiXCR clonotype assembly, TCRdb reanalyzed the public sequencing data and kept in-frame beta chains. Rows are combined by CDR3 protein, so each entry shows the most common genes and DNA. These V and J calls originate from TCRdb's pipeline instead of the authors' own analysis. The sample profile shows about 67,000 distinct CDR3 sequences; more than 75% of them were found once. 45% of the sample is taken by the ten largest.

Results and caveats for the whole study, not just this receptor: The top 100 clones made up a significantly larger cumulative share of the repertoire in normal lung than in tumor tissue. Neither the sequencing platform nor unique molecular identifiers are named or mentioned anywhere in the methods. TCR diversity was significantly higher in younger patients, and greater tumor TCR diversity was associated with shorter overall survival and shorter disease-free survival. With only about 16 patients in the cohort, the authors noted that larger samples and more detailed clinical data are needed. Because peripheral blood was not sequenced, blood TCRbeta repertoires in the lung cancer patients of the study were not examined. Tumor tissue showed significantly higher TCR diversity (inverse Simpson) than normal lung tissue, at roughly 430 vs 170 (P = 0.0075, Mann-Whitney U test).

RNA was isolated from bulk, unsorted tissue, and RNA quality was assessed with a NanoDrop ND-1000 and an Agilent 2100. The normal lung samples consisted of distant non-tumor tissue collected more than 3 cm from the tumor edge. The donors were newly diagnosed lung cancer patients admitted for thoracic surgery in China from August to November 2014 who had not received prior chemotherapy. The study excluded patients who had received radiotherapy or chemotherapy before or who had another cancer at the same time. Surgical tissue pieces of about 1-2.1 cm3 were preserved in RNAlater solution and stored at -80 °C until use. Details on this clonotype: This receptor's antigen is unknown. The junction and the germline gene differ at one end; a read error may be behind it.

This receptor was taken from a man aged 55-75 years with non-small cell lung cancer. The sequenced sample was distant non-tumor lung tissue.

The nucleotide sequence reads TGTGCCAACAGCAAAGACGCGCACCAAGAGACCCAGTACTTC. Translated, it gives CANSKDAHQETQYF. The chain links TRBV11-1 with TRBJ2-5; the D gene assignment is ambiguous. The germline V gene encodes CDR1 SGHAT and CDR2 FQDESV (reference sequence). Inclusive of the bounding cysteine and phenylalanine, the CDR3 is 14 residues long. CDR3 DNA only is kept here, 42 bases in frame from base 1.